The T cell receptor (beta chain) under discussion was sequenced for a study of post-analysis software for immune sequencing data. Study results and limitations: Significantly decreased normalized Chao1 diversity was recorded for multiple sclerosis patients relative to controls. A handful of TRBV segments were significantly more frequent in patients than in controls. TRBV5-6, TRBV5-1 and TRBV20-1 were among these segments.

The CDR3 has 15 amino acids. Germline loops: CDR1 DFQATT, CDR2 SNEGSKA (reference sequence). V gave up 5 bases and J gave up 6 bases; unmatched junction bases: 11. A remark on this clonotype: What it binds is unknown.

The library was made from cDNA and included unique molecular identifiers. TCRdb analysed the PCR reads with MiXCR anew, one entry per CDR3 protein. The sample has some 700,000 distinct CDR3 sequences; approximately 60% are singletons. The material sequenced was blood. The TCR sequence derives from a girl aged 2 to 10 with multiple sclerosis. The chain combines TRBV20-1 with TRBJ2-1; 9 bases map to TRBD2. The CDR3 sequence: CSAGELAGEANEQFF. CDR3 in DNA: TGCAGTGCTGGGGAATTAGCGGGAGAAGCCAATGAGCAGTTCTTC.